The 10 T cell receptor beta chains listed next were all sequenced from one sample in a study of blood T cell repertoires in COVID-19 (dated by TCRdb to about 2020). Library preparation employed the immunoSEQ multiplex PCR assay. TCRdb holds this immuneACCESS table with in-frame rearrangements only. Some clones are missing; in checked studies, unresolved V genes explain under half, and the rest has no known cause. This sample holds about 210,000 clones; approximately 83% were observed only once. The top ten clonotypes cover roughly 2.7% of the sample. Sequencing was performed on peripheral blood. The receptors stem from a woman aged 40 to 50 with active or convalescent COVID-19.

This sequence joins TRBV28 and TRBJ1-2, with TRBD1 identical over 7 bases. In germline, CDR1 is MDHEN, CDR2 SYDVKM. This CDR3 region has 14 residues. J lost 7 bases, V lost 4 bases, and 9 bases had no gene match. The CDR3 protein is CASSYGTASRGYTF. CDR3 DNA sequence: TGTGCCAGCAGTTACGGGACAGCTTCACGTGGCTACACCTTC.

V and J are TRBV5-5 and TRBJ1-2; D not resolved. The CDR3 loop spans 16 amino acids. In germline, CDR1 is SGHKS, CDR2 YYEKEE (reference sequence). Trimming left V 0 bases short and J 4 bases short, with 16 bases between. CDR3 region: CASSLAPGELSYGYTF. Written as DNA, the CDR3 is TGTGCCAGCAGCTTGGCCCCTGGAGAACTGAGCTATGGCTACACCTTC.

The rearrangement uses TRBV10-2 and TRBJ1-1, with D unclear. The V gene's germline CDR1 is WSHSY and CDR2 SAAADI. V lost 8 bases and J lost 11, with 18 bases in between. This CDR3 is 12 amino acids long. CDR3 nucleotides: TGCGCCAGCGCACACCCATTTCCCAGGGCTTTCTTT. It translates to CASAHPFPRAFF.

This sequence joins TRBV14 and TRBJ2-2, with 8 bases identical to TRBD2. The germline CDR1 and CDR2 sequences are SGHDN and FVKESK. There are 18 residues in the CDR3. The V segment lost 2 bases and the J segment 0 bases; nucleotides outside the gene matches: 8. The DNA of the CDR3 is TGTGCCAGCAGCCAACGAGCTAGCGGGTCCGCGAACACCGGGGAGCTGTTTTTT. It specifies CASSQRASGSANTGELFF. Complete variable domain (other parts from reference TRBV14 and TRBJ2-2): EAGVTQFPSHSVIEKGQTVTLRCDPISGHDNLYWYRRVMGKEIKFLLHFVKESKQDESGMPNNRFLAERTGGTYSTLKVQPAELEDSGVYFCASSQRASGSANTGELFFGEGSRLTVL.

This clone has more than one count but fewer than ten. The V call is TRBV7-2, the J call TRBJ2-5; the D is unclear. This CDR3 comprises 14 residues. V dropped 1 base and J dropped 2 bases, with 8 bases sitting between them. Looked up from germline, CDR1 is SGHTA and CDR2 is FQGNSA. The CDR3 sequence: CASSLVVQQETQYF. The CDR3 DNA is TGTGCCAGCAGCTTAGTGGTCCAGCAAGAGACCCAGTACTTC.

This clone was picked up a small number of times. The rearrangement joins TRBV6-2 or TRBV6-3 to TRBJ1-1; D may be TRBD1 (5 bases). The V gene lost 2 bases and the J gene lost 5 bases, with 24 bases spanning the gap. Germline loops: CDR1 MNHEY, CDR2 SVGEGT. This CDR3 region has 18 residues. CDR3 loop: CASSYRGGQGGSLTEAFF. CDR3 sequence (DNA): TGTGCCAGCAGTTACAGGGGAGGGCAGGGCGGAAGTTTGACTGAAGCTTTCTTT.

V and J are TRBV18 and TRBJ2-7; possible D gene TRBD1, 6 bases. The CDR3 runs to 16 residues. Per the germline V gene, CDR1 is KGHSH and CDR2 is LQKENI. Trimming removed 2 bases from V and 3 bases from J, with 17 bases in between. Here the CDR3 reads CASSPGWGTRLYEQYF. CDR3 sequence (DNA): TGTGCCAGCTCACCAGGGTGGGGGACACGACTCTACGAGCAGTACTTC.

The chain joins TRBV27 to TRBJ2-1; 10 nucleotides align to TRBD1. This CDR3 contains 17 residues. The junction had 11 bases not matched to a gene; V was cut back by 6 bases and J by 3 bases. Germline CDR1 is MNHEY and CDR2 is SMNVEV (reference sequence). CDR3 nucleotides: TGTGCCAGCAGCTTCTTACTAGGGACAGGGGTCTACAATGAGCAGTTCTTC. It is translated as CASSFLLGTGVYNEQFF.

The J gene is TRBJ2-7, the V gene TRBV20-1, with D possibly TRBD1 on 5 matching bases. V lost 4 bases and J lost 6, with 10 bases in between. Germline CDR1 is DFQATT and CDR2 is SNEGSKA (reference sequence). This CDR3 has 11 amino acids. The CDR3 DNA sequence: TGCAGTGCTACCAGGGTAGGCGAGCAGTACTTC. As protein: CSATRVGEQYF.

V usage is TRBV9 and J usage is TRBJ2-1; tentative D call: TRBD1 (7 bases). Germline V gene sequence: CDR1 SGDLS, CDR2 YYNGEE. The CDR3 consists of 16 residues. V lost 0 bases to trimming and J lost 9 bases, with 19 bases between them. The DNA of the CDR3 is TGTGCCAGCAGCGTAGCTACAGGGCAGGGGGGAGGTGAGCAGTTCTTC. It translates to CASSVATGQGGGEQFF. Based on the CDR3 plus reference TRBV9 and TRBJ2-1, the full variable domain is DSGVTQTPKHLITATGQRVTLRCSPRSGDLSVYWYQQSLDQGLQFLIQYYNGEERAKGNILERFSAQQFPDLHSELNLSSLELGDSALYFCASSVATGQGGGEQFFGPGTRLTVL.